This TCR beta chain was recorded in a study of glioma-infiltrating T cells. Overall study findings and caveats: Tissue and blood shared very few CDR3 sequences.

V lost 0 bases and J lost 8, with 18 bases in between. Germline assignment: CDR1 LGHNA and CDR2 YSLEER. CDR3 length equals 16 residues. This clonotype was seen a few times. Its target is unknown. The iRepertoire nested amplicon-rescue multiplex PCR amplified TCR alpha and beta CDR3s from RNA. TCRdb itself ran the multiplex PCR reads through MiXCR, one entry per CDR3 protein. The sample yields some 190,000 distinct CDR3 sequences, approximately 30% seen once. This receptor was identified in a human donor with low-grade glioma or glioblastoma, undergoing nonglioma brain surgery, or in good health (not recorded which). Sequencing was performed on glioma tissue, nonneoplastic brain tissue, or PBMCs (not recorded which). The rearrangement links TRBV4-3 to TRBJ2-3; D remains ambiguous. CDR3 DNA sequence: TGCGCCAGCAGCCAAGATATGATTCTACACATTAGTACGCAGTATTTT. Translating it yields CASSQDMILHISTQYF.